This TCR beta chain was profiled in a study of blood T cell repertoires in COVID-19. In germline, CDR1 is SEHNR, CDR2 FQNEAQ (reference sequence). The CDR3 is made up of 17 amino acids. Trimming shortened V by 5 bases and J by 5 bases, and 24 bases separated the two germline ends. Measured with immunoSEQ multiplex PCR; TCRdb has only the in-frame clones, and not every one. The sample has 250,000 to 350,000 clones, about 87% seen once; the top ten hold 8% to 9.5%. Only a few counts were recorded for this clone. Recruits, aged about 18 to 95 years, lived in 20 to 30 US areas. J is TRBJ1-1 and V is TRBV7-9, with a possible D match to TRBD1 (5 bases). The specimen sequenced was PBMCs or T cells enriched from blood (not recorded which). The sequence was collected from a woman younger than 35 who had recovered from COVID-19. As DNA, the CDR3 is TGTGCCAGCAGCGGGATCGAACACACCTACAGGTTTACTGAAGCTTTCTTT. Its protein is CASSGIEHTYRFTEAFF.